This T cell receptor (beta chain) was profiled in a study of shared clonotypes between healthy human individuals. Data came from immunoSEQ multiplex PCR; TCRdb stores just in-frame clones and leaves some out. Of under 1,900,000 clones in the sample, 98% are singletons; the top ten hold approximately 0.4%. To note about this clone: Its antigen is currently unknown.

Points from the study as a whole: Non-shared clonotypes were found to have lower generation probabilities than the clonotypes that were shared by all four of the sorted-subset donors.

The germline CDR1 and CDR2 sequences are MDHEN and SYDVKM. Trimming pared 3 bases from V and 7 bases from J, leaving 10 bases between. The CDR3 contains 13 residues. Donors comprised healthy HIV-negative adults lacking recent acute infections or vaccinations. The CD4+ fraction was divided into a CD45RA+ naive subset and a CD45RA-negative memory subset. Material: naive CD4+ T cells sorted from blood. Subset meaning: CD45RA+ positively selected. The genes are TRBV28 and TRBJ1-5; D call uncertain. The TCR comes from a man aged 30-40 years in good health. The CDR3 DNA sequence: TGTGCCAGCAGTTTCGGGATGGACCAGCCCCAGCATTTT. This gives the protein CASSFGMDQPQHF.